This T cell receptor beta chain comes out of a study of cytomegalovirus exposure and HLA in healthy donors. V shed 5 bases and J 7 bases; nucleotides not matched to a gene: 10. Germline CDR1 reads SQVTM; CDR2 reads ANQGSEA. This CDR3 is 14 amino acids long. These donors counted as nominally healthy when sampled, but unrecorded immune exposures were likely. Primers: 60 Vbeta forward and 13 Jbeta reverse. Only in-frame clones appear in the TCRdb table, and some are missing; sequencing was by immunoSEQ multiplex PCR. The sample holds around 150,000 clones, 65% to 90% seen once. This receptor was identified in a man aged 45-65 years in good health and CMV-seropositive. The source material was PBMCs. The chain combines TRBV29-1 with TRBJ1-2; 10 positions match TRBD1. The CDR3 protein is CSVRVLDRGLGYTF. CDR3 sequence (DNA): TGCAGCGTTCGCGTTCTAGACAGGGGGCTTGGCTACACCTTC.